These T cell receptor beta chains were read from a single sample in a study of cytomegalovirus exposure and HLA in healthy donors. Produced via immunoSEQ multiplex PCR; TCRdb's table is partial and in-frame only. The sample includes under 200,000 clones, roughly 70% of them seen just once. The sample comprised PBMCs. The receptors were sampled from a woman between 50 and 59 years old in good health and CMV-seropositive. The CDR3 runs from the conserved cysteine through the conserved F or W. The order of the fields is J gene, clone size, D gene, V gene, CDR3 protein, CDR3 DNA. A D gene is named only where the DNA matches it firmly. Only some rows state a clone size, as once, few, many or a class for expanded clones.

j_gene: TRBJ2-3
abundance: few
d_gene: -
v_gene: TRBV7-9
CDR3aa: CASSLGGLPDTQYF
CDR3nt: TGTGCCAGCAGCTTAGGGGGGCTGCCCGATACGCAGTATTTT

j_gene: TRBJ2-1
abundance: -
d_gene: TRBD2
v_gene: TRBV11-3
CDR3aa: CASSLGERGGNEQFF
CDR3nt: TGTGCCAGCAGCTTAGGAGAGCGGGGGGGCAATGAGCAGTTCTTC

j_gene: TRBJ2-7
abundance: -
d_gene: -
v_gene: TRBV6-5
CDR3aa: CASTHGGKGSYEQYF
CDR3nt: TGTGCCAGCACTCACGGCGGGAAAGGGTCCTACGAGCAGTACTTC

j_gene: TRBJ2-7
abundance: -
d_gene: -
v_gene: TRBV7-2
CDR3aa: CASSLGRGGSYEQYF
CDR3nt: TGTGCCAGCAGCTTAGGCCGAGGAGGGTCCTACGAGCAGTACTTC

j_gene: TRBJ1-5
abundance: -
d_gene: -
v_gene: TRBV19
CDR3aa: CASSMIVGGAAGFQPQHF
CDR3nt: TGTGCCAGTAGTATGATTGTGGGGGGGGCGGCGGGGTTTCAGCCCCAGCATTTT

j_gene: TRBJ2-2
abundance: -
d_gene: TRBD1
v_gene: TRBV9
CDR3aa: CASNRGSNTGELFF
CDR3nt: TGTGCCAGCAACAGGGGGTCGAACACCGGGGAGCTGTTTTTT

j_gene: TRBJ2-4
abundance: -
d_gene: TRBD1
v_gene: TRBV4-1
CDR3aa: CASSQEGVTGEDIQYF
CDR3nt: TGCGCCAGCAGCCAAGAAGGGGTGACAGGGGAGGACATTCAGTACTTC

j_gene: TRBJ2-7
abundance: once
d_gene: -
v_gene: TRBV2
CDR3aa: CASLSDSGTYEQYF
CDR3nt: TGTGCCAGCCTCTCGGACAGTGGGACCTACGAGCAGTACTTC

j_gene: TRBJ1-4
abundance: once
d_gene: TRBD1
v_gene: TRBV6-6
CDR3aa: CASSAPGGKLFF
CDR3nt: TGTGCCAGCAGTGCCCCAGGGGGAAAACTGTTTTTT

j_gene: TRBJ2-7
abundance: -
d_gene: -
v_gene: TRBV11-1
CDR3aa: CASSRQAYEQYF
CDR3nt: TGTGCCAGCTCCCGACAGGCCTACGAGCAGTACTTC

j_gene: TRBJ1-1
abundance: -
d_gene: TRBD1
v_gene: TRBV2
CDR3aa: CASSQGANTEAFF
CDR3nt: TGTGCCAGCTCCCAGGGGGCGAACACTGAAGCTTTCTTT

j_gene: TRBJ2-7
abundance: -
d_gene: TRBD1
v_gene: TRBV19
CDR3aa: CASSMRQGDTYEQYF
CDR3nt: TGTGCCAGTAGTATGAGACAGGGGGACACCTACGAGCAGTACTTC

j_gene: TRBJ2-1
abundance: -
d_gene: TRBD1
v_gene: TRBV27
CDR3aa: CASSWDGQGYGDEQFF
CDR3nt: TGTGCCAGCAGTTGGGACGGACAGGGATACGGGGATGAGCAGTTCTTC

j_gene: TRBJ2-1
abundance: -
d_gene: -
v_gene: TRBV12-5
CDR3aa: CASGLVPLFYEQFF
CDR3nt: TGTGCTAGTGGTTTGGTACCACTTTTCTACGAGCAGTTCTTC

j_gene: TRBJ2-5
abundance: -
d_gene: TRBD2
v_gene: TRBV13
CDR3aa: CASSLPTSGGPPKTQYF
CDR3nt: TGTGCCAGCAGCTTACCGACTAGCGGGGGGCCTCCCAAGACCCAGTACTTC

j_gene: TRBJ2-5
abundance: -
d_gene: -
v_gene: TRBV7-9
CDR3aa: CASSLGTPGGETQYF
CDR3nt: TGTGCCAGCAGCTTAGGGACTCCCGGAGGGGAGACCCAGTACTTC

j_gene: TRBJ1-5
abundance: -
d_gene: -
v_gene: TRBV27
CDR3aa: CASSLQGRQPQHF
CDR3nt: TGTGCCAGCAGTTTACAGGGTCGGCAGCCCCAGCATTTT

j_gene: TRBJ2-5
abundance: -
d_gene: TRBD1
v_gene: TRBV7-3
CDR3aa: CASSLTAGGGQTQYF
CDR3nt: TGTGCCAGCAGCTTAACGGCAGGGGGTGGACAGACCCAGTACTTC

j_gene: TRBJ2-4
abundance: once
d_gene: -
v_gene: TRBV6-1
CDR3aa: CASSERGALAKNIQYF
CDR3nt: TGTGCCAGCAGTGAAAGGGGCGCTCTAGCCAAAAACATTCAGTACTTC

j_gene: TRBJ1-1
abundance: -
d_gene: TRBD1
v_gene: TRBV7-9
CDR3aa: CASSSWTGGIVVNTEAFF
CDR3nt: TGTGCCAGCAGCTCTTGGACAGGGGGAATTGTCGTCAACACTGAAGCTTTCTTT

j_gene: TRBJ1-2
abundance: -
d_gene: TRBD1
v_gene: TRBV5-1
CDR3aa: CASSPTRQGAGYTF
CDR3nt: TGCGCCAGCAGCCCGACTCGGCAGGGGGCTGGCTACACCTTC

j_gene: TRBJ1-5
abundance: -
d_gene: TRBD1
v_gene: TRBV19
CDR3aa: CASSPKGQGDNQPQHF
CDR3nt: TGTGCCAGTAGTCCTAAGGGACAGGGAGACAATCAGCCCCAGCATTTT

j_gene: TRBJ1-2
abundance: few
d_gene: TRBD1
v_gene: TRBV7-9
CDR3aa: CASSRTGAYLYGYTF
CDR3nt: TGTGCCAGCAGCCGGACAGGGGCATATCTATATGGCTACACCTTC

j_gene: TRBJ2-1
abundance: -
d_gene: -
v_gene: TRBV18
CDR3aa: CASSLGSDNEQFF
CDR3nt: TGTGCCAGCTCACTTGGGAGCGACAATGAGCAGTTCTTC

j_gene: TRBJ1-5
abundance: few
d_gene: TRBD1
v_gene: TRBV6-5
CDR3aa: CASRDRGPGQPQHF
CDR3nt: TGTGCCAGCAGGGACAGGGGGCCGGGTCAGCCCCAGCATTTT

j_gene: TRBJ2-6
abundance: -
d_gene: -
v_gene: TRBV27
CDR3aa: CASRGTSWGANVLTF
CDR3nt: TGTGCCAGCAGGGGGACTTCTTGGGGGGCCAACGTCCTGACTTTC

j_gene: TRBJ1-4
abundance: -
d_gene: -
v_gene: TRBV5-4
CDR3aa: CASSGGRREKLFF
CDR3nt: TGTGCCAGCAGCGGAGGACGGAGAGAAAAACTGTTTTTT

j_gene: TRBJ1-5
abundance: -
d_gene: TRBD1
v_gene: TRBV6-6
CDR3aa: CASKGQELLSNQPQHF
CDR3nt: TGTGCCAGCAAAGGACAGGAACTTCTTAGCAATCAGCCCCAGCATTTT

j_gene: TRBJ2-6
abundance: -
d_gene: -
v_gene: TRBV7-9
CDR3aa: CASSSALKGVSGANVLTF
CDR3nt: TGTGCCAGCAGCTCGGCCCTTAAGGGGGTATCGGGGGCCAACGTCCTGACTTTC

j_gene: TRBJ1-1
abundance: few
d_gene: -
v_gene: TRBV6-1
CDR3aa: CASSPELNTEAFF
CDR3nt: TGTGCCAGCAGCCCGGAGCTGAACACTGAAGCTTTCTTT

j_gene: TRBJ2-2
abundance: few
d_gene: TRBD2
v_gene: TRBV9
CDR3aa: CASSTGGGITGELFF
CDR3nt: TGTGCCAGCTCAACGGGCGGGGGGATCACCGGGGAGCTGTTTTTT

j_gene: TRBJ2-7
abundance: -
d_gene: TRBD1
v_gene: TRBV6-5
CDR3aa: CASSSSAPGQAPEQYF
CDR3nt: TGTGCCAGCAGTTCTTCCGCTCCGGGACAGGCGCCAGAGCAGTACTTC

j_gene: TRBJ1-1
abundance: few
d_gene: -
v_gene: TRBV5-4
CDR3aa: CASSLSQMNTEAFF
CDR3nt: TGTGCCAGCAGCTTGAGTCAGATGAACACTGAAGCTTTCTTT

j_gene: TRBJ1-2
abundance: -
d_gene: TRBD1
v_gene: TRBV4-1
CDR3aa: CASSQDPGQRFWGYTF
CDR3nt: TGCGCCAGCAGCCAAGATCCGGGACAGCGCTTCTGGGGCTACACCTTC

j_gene: TRBJ2-2
abundance: -
d_gene: -
v_gene: TRBV5-6
CDR3aa: CASSLFIVTGELFF
CDR3nt: TGTGCCAGCAGCTTGTTTATCGTGACCGGGGAGCTGTTTTTT

j_gene: TRBJ1-2
abundance: -
d_gene: TRBD1
v_gene: TRBV18
CDR3aa: CASSLWTGDVPYGYTF
CDR3nt: TGTGCCAGCTCACTGTGGACAGGGGACGTACCGTATGGCTACACCTTC

j_gene: TRBJ1-2
abundance: -
d_gene: TRBD1
v_gene: TRBV9
CDR3aa: CASSEGTEDYGYTF
CDR3nt: TGTGCCAGCAGCGAGGGGACAGAAGACTATGGCTACACCTTC

j_gene: TRBJ2-5
abundance: -
d_gene: TRBD1
v_gene: TRBV5-5
CDR3aa: CASSFTGGETQYF
CDR3nt: TGTGCCAGCAGTTTCACAGGGGGAGAGACCCAGTACTTC

j_gene: TRBJ1-6
abundance: -
d_gene: -
v_gene: TRBV11-2
CDR3aa: CASSLGAGHHPPLHF
CDR3nt: TGTGCCAGCAGCTTAGGGGCAGGGCATCATCCACCCCTCCACTTT

j_gene: TRBJ1-1
abundance: once
d_gene: -
v_gene: TRBV5-4
CDR3aa: CASSPPNIYRPDTEAFF
CDR3nt: TGTGCCAGCAGCCCTCCAAACATCTACAGACCGGACACTGAAGCTTTCTTT

j_gene: TRBJ1-2
abundance: -
d_gene: -
v_gene: TRBV7-8
CDR3aa: CASSLSMAYGYTF
CDR3nt: TGTGCCAGCAGCTTAAGTATGGCCTATGGCTACACCTTC

j_gene: TRBJ1-5
abundance: -
d_gene: TRBD1
v_gene: TRBV27
CDR3aa: CASSSGQGGYPQHF
CDR3nt: TGTGCCAGCAGTTCGGGACAGGGAGGATACCCCCAGCATTTT

j_gene: TRBJ1-2
abundance: -
d_gene: -
v_gene: TRBV5-1
CDR3aa: CASSLPGLDYGYTF
CDR3nt: TGCGCCAGCAGCTTGCCGGGATTAGACTATGGCTACACCTTC

j_gene: TRBJ2-6
abundance: -
d_gene: TRBD1
v_gene: TRBV19
CDR3aa: CASSHRGLGGANVLTF
CDR3nt: TGTGCCAGTAGCCACAGGGGTCTGGGAGGGGCCAACGTCCTGACTTTC

j_gene: TRBJ1-5
abundance: -
d_gene: TRBD1
v_gene: TRBV5-8
CDR3aa: CASSIRGNSNQPQHF
CDR3nt: TGTGCCAGCAGCATCAGGGGGAATAGCAATCAGCCCCAGCATTTT

j_gene: TRBJ1-1
abundance: -
d_gene: -
v_gene: TRBV10-3
CDR3aa: CATRPGMTEAFF
CDR3nt: TGTGCCACCAGACCGGGGATGACTGAAGCTTTCTTT

j_gene: TRBJ1-2
abundance: once
d_gene: -
v_gene: TRBV7-9
CDR3aa: CSSSLGQGSGYTF
CDR3nt: TGTTCCAGCAGCTTGGGGCAGGGGAGCGGCTACACCTTC

j_gene: TRBJ2-1
abundance: -
d_gene: TRBD2
v_gene: TRBV7-9
CDR3aa: CASSLVIAGNGEQFF
CDR3nt: TGTGCCAGCAGCTTAGTAATAGCGGGGAATGGTGAGCAGTTCTTC

j_gene: TRBJ2-7
abundance: few
d_gene: TRBD1
v_gene: TRBV7-9
CDR3aa: CASSFGTGGAGEQYF
CDR3nt: TGTGCCAGCAGCTTCGGGACAGGGGGCGCGGGGGAGCAGTACTTC

j_gene: TRBJ1-2
abundance: -
d_gene: TRBD1
v_gene: TRBV7-9
CDR3aa: CASRGSGTVRGYTF
CDR3nt: TGTGCCAGCAGGGGCTCCGGGACAGTGCGTGGCTACACCTTC